The 11 T cell receptor beta chains below were found in one sample sequenced in a study of blood T cell repertoires in COVID-19. The method was immunoSEQ multiplex PCR; TCRdb's version includes in-frame clones alone and lacks a portion of them. The table includes about 120,000 clones, 88% detected once. Sequenced material: peripheral blood. The receptors were sampled from a human donor in a cohort sampled during active COVID-19.

The V and J genes are TRBV18 and TRBJ2-5; 11 nucleotides line up with TRBD2. Losses at the gene ends were 2 bases for V and 1 base for J; bases not matched to a gene: 3. The CDR3 covers 16 residues. Germline V CDR1 and CDR2: KGHSH, LQKENI. CDR3 nucleotides: TGTGCCAGCTCACCAAGACTAGCGGGGCGCCAAGAGACCCAGTACTTC. As protein: CASSPRLAGRQETQYF.

The V gene is TRBV7-8, the J gene TRBJ1-3; D gene ambiguous. Germline-derived CDR1 and CDR2 are SGHVS and FQNEAQ. The CDR3 is 17 residues long. Trimming cost V 2 bases and J 5 bases, with 19 bases left between them. The CDR3 is CASSLPNPGGSRNTIYF. The CDR3, as DNA: TGTGCCAGCAGCTTACCCAACCCAGGAGGTTCCAGAAACACCATATATTTT.

This chain connects TRBV11-3 to TRBJ2-1; D possibly corresponds to TRBD2 (5 bases). V was clipped by 5 bases and J by 6 bases, with 11 bases between them. The germline gives CDR1 SGHNT, CDR2 YENEEA. The CDR3 has 13 residues. CDR3 in DNA: TGTGCCAGCAGCGGAGGAATGAGCAATGAGCAGTTCTTC. Encoded protein: CASSGGMSNEQFF.

The CDR3 nucleotides are TGCGCCAGCAGCACGAAGGGGGAAGTTTATGAAAAACTGTTTTTT. Protein: CASSTKGEVYEKLFF. The chain links TRBV5-1 to TRBJ1-4; TRBD1 is a possible D gene (6 bases). The germline V gene has CDR1 SGHRS and CDR2 YFSETQ. This CDR3 comprises 15 residues. The ends were cut back, 4 bases at V and 6 bases at J, with 16 bases in the middle.

In this sample, this clone turned up once. The gene calls are TRBV10-3 and TRBJ2-7, with a weak D call TRBD1 (7 bases). CDR1 is ENHRY and CDR2 is SYGVKD in the germline V gene. V lost 7 bases to trimming and J lost 3 bases, with 22 bases between them. The CDR3 covers 16 residues. This CDR3 is CAIKSPRRDSDYEQYF. For the CDR3, the DNA is TGTGCCATCAAATCCCCGCGGCGGGACAGTGACTACGAGCAGTACTTC.

This clone was seen many times. The chain employs TRBV5-5 and TRBJ2-7; TRBD2 matches 10 bases. With 5 bases clipped from V and 1 base from J, the junction kept 3 bases outside the gene matches. CDR1 is SGHKS and CDR2 is YYEKEE in the germline V gene (reference sequence). The CDR3 is 14 amino acids. The CDR3 loop reads CASRPLAGSYEQYF. The CDR3 nucleotides are TGTGCCAGCAGACCACTAGCGGGGTCCTACGAGCAGTACTTC.

V is TRBV5-1 and J is TRBJ1-2; D might be TRBD1 (5 bases). This CDR3 has 15 amino acids. Germline V gene data show CDR1 as SGHRS and CDR2 as YFSETQ. With 0 bases removed from V and 7 bases from J, the gap between germline ends came to 16 bases. The DNA for the CDR3 is TGCGCCAGCAGCTTGGGCGCCCCGGGGGAGGGTGGCTACACCTTC. Amino acid sequence: CASSLGAPGEGGYTF.

The CDR3 loop reads CASSQPPSGQETQYF. For the CDR3, the DNA is TGTGCCAGCAGCCAACCGCCTTCAGGACAAGAGACCCAGTACTTC. V gene TRBV3-1 (or the pseudogene TRBV3-2) combines with J gene TRBJ2-5; no firm D call. The germline gives CDR1 LGHDT, CDR2 YNNKEL (reference sequence). The CDR3 covers 15 residues. V was trimmed by 2 bases and J by 2 bases, leaving 12 bases between them.

The chain carries TRBV27 and TRBJ2-1; D not resolved. The CDR3 runs to 15 residues. Germline CDR1 reads MNHEY; CDR2 reads SMNVEV (reference sequence). Deletions cut 0 bases from V and 2 bases from J, with 8 bases between. The CDR3 DNA reads as TGTGCCAGCAGTTTATCAAATCCTACCTACAATGAGCAGTTCTTC. Translation: CASSLSNPTYNEQFF.

The rearrangement uses TRBV7-2 and TRBJ2-3; 7 nucleotides align to TRBD1. The CDR3 contains 15 residues. Trimming at V came to 3 bases and at J to 4 bases, leaving 7 bases not matched to a gene. Germline V CDR1 and CDR2: SGHTA, FQGNSA. CDR3 protein: CASSFGRGSSDTQYF. Written as DNA, the CDR3 is TGTGCCAGCAGCTTTGGCAGGGGGTCGTCAGATACGCAGTATTTT. The entire variable domain, with the rest obtained from reference TRBV7-2 and TRBJ2-3, is as follows: GAGVSQSPSNKVTEKGKDVELRCDPISGHTALYWYRQSLGQGLEFLIYFQGNSAPDKSGLPSDRFSAERTGGSVSTLTIQRTQQEDSAVYLCASSFGRGSSDTQYFGPGTRLTVL.

This chain uses TRBV15 with TRBJ2-7; 8 bases line up with TRBD2. Germline assignment: CDR1 LNHNV and CDR2 YYDKDF (reference sequence). The CDR3 consists of 14 residues. The ends lost 9 bases at V and 3 bases at J; junction bases unmatched: 10. CDR3 sequence reads: CATRTGTSVYEQYF. In DNA form, the CDR3 reads TGTGCCACGCGCACCGGGACTAGTGTCTACGAGCAGTACTTC.